The 30 T cell receptor beta chains listed next were all sequenced from one sample in a study of blood T cell repertoires in COVID-19. This table comes from immunoSEQ multiplex PCR, and its TCRdb copy is limited to in-frame clones, with some not included. The sample shows approximately 290,000 clones, around 90% of them seen only once. The sequenced sample consisted of PBMCs or T cells enriched from blood (not recorded which). The receptors shown here come from a woman in her 30s who had recovered from COVID-19.

This clone was detected only once. This chain links TRBV7-9 with TRBJ2-3; D is possibly TRBD2 (5 bases). Germline CDR1 is SEHNR and CDR2 is FQNEAQ (reference sequence). The CDR3 sequence is 12 residues long. V lost 5 bases, J lost 5 bases, and 8 bases lay in between. In nucleotides, the CDR3 is TGTGCCAGCAGCCGGGATCAAGATACGCAGTATTTT. Translated: CASSRDQDTQYF.

The count of this clone is one. The chain combines TRBV5-1 with TRBJ2-3, with a possible D match to TRBD1 (6 bases). Germline CDR1 SGHRS, CDR2 YFSETQ. V lost 4 bases and J lost 2, with 14 bases in between. The CDR3 extends over 15 amino acids. CDR3 nucleotide sequence: TGCGCCAGCAGCGTAGGGGGTCACCCCACAGATACGCAGTATTTT. Residues: CASSVGGHPTDTQYF.

This sequence joins TRBV27 and TRBJ2-7; 12 bases are shared with TRBD2. The CDR3 has 15 residues. Trimming cost V 6 bases and J 2 bases; bases outside gene matches: 5. Per the germline V gene, CDR1 is MNHEY and CDR2 is SMNVEV (reference sequence). The CDR3 nucleotides are TGTGCCAGCAGCCGGACTAGCGGGATCACCTACGAGCAGTACTTC. Translated: CASSRTSGITYEQYF.

This chain links TRBV5-6 with TRBJ1-1, with unresolved D. The CDR3 totals 16 residues. The V and J ends lost 0 bases and 3 bases respectively, with 15 bases between them. CDR1 and CDR2 from the germline V gene are SGHDT and YYEEEE. CDR3 sequence reads: CASSLAGLGGDTEAFF. In DNA form, the CDR3 reads TGTGCCAGCAGCTTGGCCGGCCTGGGCGGGGACACTGAAGCTTTCTTT.

The chain couples TRBV28 to TRBJ1-2, with 10 bases fitting TRBD1. From germline, CDR1 is MDHEN and CDR2 SYDVKM. The CDR3 contains 14 residues. Trimming removed 5 bases from V and 4 bases from J; junction bases left unmatched: 4. DNA of the CDR3: TGTGCCAGCAGTGAGACAGGGGGCCTCTATGGCTACACCTTC. Amino acid sequence: CASSETGGLYGYTF.

The J gene is TRBJ2-2, the V gene TRBV9; D unresolved. The CDR3 runs to 15 residues. Trimming removed 0 bases from V and 7 bases from J, with 13 bases in between. CDR1 is SGDLS and CDR2 is YYNGEE in the germline V gene. The DNA of the CDR3 is TGTGCCAGCAGCGTAGCTGAGATTAGTAACGGGGAGCTGTTTTTT. Amino acid sequence: CASSVAEISNGELFF.

This clone was seen only once. The chain uses TRBV19 and TRBJ2-1; 16 bases match TRBD2. The junction had 4 bases not matched to a gene; V was cut back by 3 bases and J by 2 bases. The CDR3 contains 18 residues. Per the germline V gene, CDR1 is LNHDA and CDR2 is SQIVND (reference sequence). In nucleotides, the CDR3 is TGTGCCAGTAGTATTCGGGGACTAGCGGGAGGGGCCTACAATGAGCAGTTCTTC. This translates into CASSIRGLAGGAYNEQFF.

V and J are TRBV5-1 and TRBJ1-2; TRBD1 is a possible D gene (5 bases). There are 15 residues in the CDR3. Trimming left V 0 bases short and J 5 bases short, with 14 bases between. Germline CDR1 reads SGHRS; CDR2 reads YFSETQ. The CDR3: CASSLARGIGYGYTF. CDR3 DNA: TGCGCCAGCAGCTTGGCTAGGGGCATCGGGTATGGCTACACCTTC. Combining the CDR3 with reference TRBV5-1 and TRBJ1-2 gives the whole variable domain KAGVTQTPRYLIKTRGQQVTLSCSPISGHRSVSWYQQTPGQGLQFLFEYFSETQRNKGNFPGRFSGRQFSNSRSEMNVSTLELGDSALYLCASSLARGIGYGYTFGSGTRLTVV.

V is TRBV7-9 and J is TRBJ1-1; D perhaps matches TRBD1 (6 bases). V was cut by 3 bases and J by 2 bases, with 10 bases left in between. The length of the CDR3 is 14 residues. The germline CDR1 and CDR2 sequences are SEHNR and FQNEAQ (reference sequence). As DNA, the CDR3 is TGTGCCAGCAGCTTCGGACAGATAAACACTGAAGCTTTCTTT. It specifies CASSFGQINTEAFF. The variable domain in full, completed from reference TRBV7-9 and TRBJ1-1, reads DTGVSQNPRHKITKRGQNVTFRCDPISEHNRLYWYRQTLGQGPEFLTYFQNEAQLEKSRLLSDRFSAERPKGSFSTLEIQRTEQGDSAMYLCASSFGQINTEAFFGQGTRLTVV.

The rearrangement uses TRBV28 and TRBJ1-2; D not certain. This CDR3 comprises 14 residues. With 5 bases removed from V and 4 bases from J, the gap between germline ends came to 14 bases. The germline CDR1 and CDR2 sequences are MDHEN and SYDVKM. CDR3 protein: CASSPPSQRYGYTF. The CDR3 DNA follows: TGTGCCAGCAGTCCCCCCAGTCAGCGCTATGGCTACACCTTC.

J is TRBJ2-2 and V is TRBV5-3; D is possibly TRBD1 (6 bases). TRBV5-3 is an ORF; its function is uncertain. The CDR3 spans 18 residues. V was clipped by 6 bases and J by 0 bases, with 21 bases between them. The CDR3 sequence is CARNPYRDIPPNTGELFF. The CDR3 DNA follows: TGTGCCAGAAACCCTTACCGGGACATTCCCCCGAACACCGGGGAGCTGTTTTTT.

The chain joins TRBV4-2 to TRBJ1-3; TRBD1 might be the D (6 bases). The CDR3 is made up of 16 amino acids. With 0 bases removed from V and 3 bases from J, the gap between germline ends came to 12 bases. CDR1 and CDR2 from the germline V gene are LGHNA and YNFKEQ. CDR3 loop: CASSQDRRDIGNTIYF. The CDR3 nucleotides are TGTGCCAGCAGCCAAGATCGACGGGACATTGGAAACACCATATATTTT.

This rearrangement joins TRBV3-1 (or the pseudogene TRBV3-2) to TRBJ2-2; D gene ambiguous. Trimming shortened V by 4 bases and J by 8 bases, and 11 bases separated the two germline ends. CDR3 length equals 13 residues. Per the germline V gene, CDR1 is LGHDT and CDR2 is YNNKEL (reference sequence). This CDR3 is CASSRARWGELFF. Here the CDR3 DNA reads TGTGCCAGCAGCCGGGCTCGGTGGGGGGAGCTGTTTTTT.

DNA of the CDR3: TGTGCCAGCACGTCCCTGGGGGGGAGTGATGAAAAACTGTTTTTT. Amino acid sequence: CASTSLGGSDEKLFF. The J gene is TRBJ1-4, the V gene TRBV27; D possibly corresponds to TRBD1 (5 bases). Germline CDR1 reads MNHEY; CDR2 reads SMNVEV (reference sequence). The ends were cut back, 7 bases at V and 6 bases at J, with 18 bases in the middle. This CDR3 has 15 residues.

The chain uses TRBV19 and TRBJ2-1; possible D gene TRBD1, 6 bases. CDR1 LNHDA and CDR2 SQIVND come from the germline V gene (reference sequence). The CDR3 loop spans 16 amino acids. Trimming stripped 3 bases from V and 4 bases from J, with 16 bases between. CDR3 protein: CASSITPGQVYNEQFF. CDR3 DNA: TGTGCCAGTAGTATTACACCGGGACAAGTATACAATGAGCAGTTCTTC. Variable domain in full (rest from reference TRBV19 and TRBJ2-1): DGGITQSPKYLFRKEGQNVTLSCEQNLNHDAMYWYRQDPGQGLRLIYYSQIVNDFQKGDIAEGYSVSREKKESFPLTVTSAQKNPTAFYLCASSITPGQVYNEQFFGPGTRLTVL.

In this sample, this clone turned up many times. The chain combines TRBV9 with TRBJ2-1, with D maybe TRBD2 (6 bases). The germline V gene encodes CDR1 SGDLS and CDR2 YYNGEE. V was shortened by 4 bases and J by 4 bases, with 18 bases between the two germline ends. The CDR3 contains 16 residues. The CDR3 coding sequence is TGTGCCAGCAGCCCCAACCGGGACTTAGGATACAATGAGCAGTTCTTC. Translated, it gives CASSPNRDLGYNEQFF.

The sample holds one count of this clone. V is TRBV28 and J is TRBJ1-2; D ambiguous. The CDR3 runs 12 residues. Deletions cut 8 bases from V and 2 bases from J, with 9 bases between. CDR1 MDHEN and CDR2 SYDVKM come from the germline V gene. CDR3 protein: CASGLVNYGYTF. Written as DNA, the CDR3 is TGTGCCAGCGGCCTCGTAAACTATGGCTACACCTTC.

This rearrangement joins TRBV7-2 to TRBJ2-7, with 7 bases that match TRBD1. J gave up 3 bases and V 1 base, and 6 bases lay outside the gene matches. Germline V gives CDR1 SGHTA, CDR2 FQGNSA. The CDR3 has 15 amino acids. The CDR3 spells CASSLEQGIFYEQYF. The CDR3 DNA follows: TGTGCCAGCAGCTTAGAACAGGGGATATTCTACGAGCAGTACTTC.

This rearrangement joins TRBV27 to TRBJ1-6; 9 nucleotides match TRBD1. The germline gives CDR1 MNHEY, CDR2 SMNVEV (reference sequence). CDR3 length: 16 residues. V trimming: 2 bases; J trimming: 5 bases; junction bases outside the gene matches: 4. CDR3 in amino acids: CASSLMDRGDNSPLHF. DNA for the CDR3: TGTGCCAGCAGTTTAATGGACAGGGGCGATAATTCACCCCTCCACTTT.

The rearrangement joins TRBV30 to TRBJ2-7, with TRBD2 identical over 14 bases. Per germline, CDR1 GTSNPN and CDR2 SVGIG (reference sequence). V was clipped by 1 base and J by 3 bases; unmatched bases: 11. The CDR3 is made up of 18 amino acids. CDR3 nucleotide sequence: TGTGCCTGGAGTGGATTCAGGGGACTAGCGGGAGTTGGCTACGAGCAGTACTTC. Its protein is CAWSGFRGLAGVGYEQYF.

The chain combines TRBV2 with TRBJ1-5; TRBD1 matches 7 bases. Germline loops: CDR1 SNHLY, CDR2 FYNNEI. Germline trimming cut 3 bases from V and 5 bases from J; bases unmatched to any gene: 4. This CDR3 has 14 amino acids. The CDR3 loop reads CASSDGQVHQPQHF. In DNA, the CDR3 is TGTGCCAGCAGTGACGGACAGGTCCATCAGCCCCAGCATTTT.

This chain uses TRBV28 with TRBJ2-5, with TRBD2 matching 8 bases. Germline V CDR1 and CDR2: MDHEN, SYDVKM. The CDR3 spans 17 residues. V dropped 1 base and J dropped 5; count of bases not matched to a gene: 12. CDR3 amino acids: CASSLSPWREVGETQYF. CDR3 coding DNA: TGTGCCAGCAGTTTATCCCCGTGGCGGGAGGTTGGGGAGACCCAGTACTTC.

This chain joins TRBV10-3 and TRBJ2-1, with 9 bases aligning to TRBD2. V lost 3 bases and J lost 7; bases outside the gene matches: 7. CDR3 length: 15 amino acids. Germline CDR1 reads ENHRY; CDR2 reads SYGVKD. The CDR3 sequence: CAISDLSAGGNEQFF. As DNA, the CDR3 is TGTGCCATCAGTGACCTTTCAGCGGGAGGAAATGAGCAGTTCTTC.

The rearrangement uses TRBV6-5 and TRBJ1-6; 12 bases fit TRBD1. This CDR3 has 16 amino acids. V was pared by 0 bases and J by 8 bases, with 2 bases of the junction left unmatched. The germline gives CDR1 MNHEY, CDR2 SVGAGI. CDR3 DNA sequence: TGTGCCAGCAGTTACTCTAGGGACAGGGGGCATTCACCCCTCCACTTT. It is translated as CASSYSRDRGHSPLHF.

The chain has TRBV5-1 and TRBJ2-3; D not resolved. The CDR3 is 15 amino acids. The V gene lost 1 base and the J gene lost 2 bases, with 11 bases spanning the gap. CDR1 is SGHRS and CDR2 is YFSETQ in the germline V gene. The CDR3 region is CASSLPQASTDTQYF. Here the CDR3 DNA reads TGCGCCAGCAGCTTGCCCCAGGCCTCCACAGATACGCAGTATTTT. Supplemented by reference TRBV5-1 and TRBJ2-3, the full variable domain reads KAGVTQTPRYLIKTRGQQVTLSCSPISGHRSVSWYQQTPGQGLQFLFEYFSETQRNKGNFPGRFSGRQFSNSRSEMNVSTLELGDSALYLCASSLPQASTDTQYFGPGTRLTVL.

The chain couples TRBV5-1 to TRBJ1-2; TRBD1 matches at 9 bases. There are 15 residues in the CDR3. V shed 4 bases and J 2 bases; nucleotides not matched to a gene: 6. Looked up from germline, CDR1 is SGHRS and CDR2 is YFSETQ. The CDR3 reads CASSLRTGENYGYTF. CDR3 DNA sequence: TGCGCCAGCAGCCTGCGGACAGGGGAAAACTATGGCTACACCTTC. Full variable domain (missing parts from reference TRBV5-1 and TRBJ1-2): KAGVTQTPRYLIKTRGQQVTLSCSPISGHRSVSWYQQTPGQGLQFLFEYFSETQRNKGNFPGRFSGRQFSNSRSEMNVSTLELGDSALYLCASSLRTGENYGYTFGSGTRLTVV.

This clone has more than one count but fewer than ten. The chain employs TRBV7-3 and TRBJ2-3; D uncertain. Germline V gene data show CDR1 as SGHTA and CDR2 as FQGTGA. Trimming stripped 2 bases from V and 4 bases from J, with 7 bases between. CDR3 size: 13 residues. CDR3 nucleotide sequence: TGTGCCAGCAGCTTATTGTTCTCAGATACGCAGTATTTT. It encodes CASSLLFSDTQYF.

The rearrangement uses TRBV6-2 or TRBV6-3 and TRBJ2-7, with TRBD2 identical over 9 bases. The CDR3 sequence is 20 residues long. The junction had 15 bases not matched to a gene; V was cut back by 0 bases and J by 0 bases. CDR1 is MNHEY and CDR2 is SVGEGT in the germline V gene. CDR3 in amino acids: CASSYSSLSSGMRSSYEQYF. As DNA, the CDR3 is TGTGCCAGCAGTTACTCCTCGCTCTCTAGCGGGATGAGGAGCTCCTACGAGCAGTACTTC.

This rearrangement joins TRBV19 to TRBJ2-1; tentative D call: TRBD2 (7 bases). V lost 7 bases and J 5 bases, leaving 15 bases between the germline ends. Germline-derived CDR1 and CDR2 are LNHDA and SQIVND (reference sequence). There are 14 residues in the CDR3. The CDR3 spells CASKKGGVDNEQFF. The DNA for the CDR3 is TGTGCCAGTAAGAAGGGGGGGGTGGACAATGAGCAGTTCTTC.

The chain is built from TRBV5-6 and TRBJ1-1; D is unresolved. The CDR3 runs to 13 residues. Germline CDR1 SGHDT, CDR2 YYEEEE. V dropped 1 base and J dropped 0 bases, with 4 bases sitting between them. The CDR3 DNA sequence: TGTGCCAGCAGCTTGTCTCTGAACACTGAAGCTTTCTTT. Translating gives CASSLSLNTEAFF.